The 30 T cell receptor beta chains listed next were all sequenced from one sample in a study of OX40 agonist ivuxolimab in advanced cancers. Here immunoSEQ multiplex PCR was the method, and the copy in TCRdb shows in-frame clones only, minus some. The sample comprises tens of thousands of clones, roughly 90% of which are singletons, and approximately 0.67% rests with the top ten. Source: CD4+ or CD8+ T cells sorted from blood, taken in a trial of the OX40 agonist ivuxolimab. These receptors were collected from an adult with an advanced solid tumor such as melanoma, head and neck, liver or kidney cancer.

The rearrangement links TRBV6-9 to TRBJ1-1, with D unresolved. The CDR3 runs to 14 residues. Germline CDR1 and CDR2: MNHGY and SVAAGI. The germline V and J ends were trimmed by 6 bases and 3 bases, with 14 bases remaining between them. The CDR3 coding sequence is TGTGCCAGCAGCCAAGACCCAGAATACACTGAAGCTTTCTTT. Protein product: CASSQDPEYTEAFF.

CDR3 loop: CASSQGVNSYEQYF. The CDR3 bases are TGCGCCAGCAGCCAAGGGGTAAACTCCTACGAGCAGTACTTC. The rearrangement joins TRBV4-1 to TRBJ2-7, with unresolved D. CDR3 length: 14 residues. V was cut by 1 base and J by 0 bases, with 7 bases left in between. Germline CDR1 MGHRA, CDR2 YSYEKL.

The chain joins TRBV2 to TRBJ1-1; D not resolved. The CDR3 covers 12 residues. The germline V gene has CDR1 SNHLY and CDR2 FYNNEI. The V gene lost 11 bases and the J gene lost 0 bases, with 10 bases spanning the gap. The DNA of the CDR3 is TGTGCCGCGGGATACATGAACACTGAAGCTTTCTTT. Its protein product is CAAGYMNTEAFF.

The chain employs TRBV5-3 and TRBJ2-1, with D hard to call. TRBV5-3 is assigned to the ORF class and has an uncertain function. V was pared by 2 bases and J by 8 bases, with 8 bases between. The CDR3 sequence is 12 residues long. CDR3 sequence: CARSLRVDEQFF. The CDR3, as DNA: TGTGCCAGAAGCTTACGAGTGGATGAGCAGTTCTTC.

This sequence joins TRBV6-5 and TRBJ2-7; 7 bases match TRBD2. The J segment lost 7 bases and the V segment lost 10 bases, leaving 10 bases of the junction unmatched. Germline assignment: CDR1 MNHEY and CDR2 SVGAGI. CDR3 length equals 12 residues. The CDR3 is CATTAGVREQYF. The CDR3 nucleotides read TGTGCCACCACGGCGGGAGTAAGAGAGCAGTACTTC.

The chain is built from TRBV28 and TRBJ2-1; unclear D gene. This CDR3 is 15 amino acids long. V gave up 6 bases and J gave up 0 bases, with 12 bases separating them. Germline lookup yields CDR1 MDHEN and CDR2 SYDVKM. The CDR3 loop reads CASSYTVSSYNEQFF. CDR3 DNA sequence: TGTGCCAGCAGCTACACAGTTAGCTCCTACAATGAGCAGTTCTTC. Full variable domain (rest looked up from reference TRBV28 and TRBJ2-1): DVKVTQSSRYLVKRTGEKVFLECVQDMDHENMFWYRQDPGLGLRLIYFSYDVKMKEKGDIPEGYSVSREKKERFSLILESASTNQTSMYLCASSYTVSSYNEQFFGPGTRLTVL.

This sequence joins TRBV10-1 and TRBJ2-7, with D possibly being TRBD2 (5 bases). CDR3 length: 16 amino acids. Looked up from germline, CDR1 is WNHNN and CDR2 is SYGVQD (reference sequence). V gave up 0 bases and J gave up 2 bases, with 14 bases separating them. The CDR3 reads CASSESTGAATYEQYF. As DNA, the CDR3 is TGCGCCAGCAGTGAGTCGACCGGAGCGGCAACCTACGAGCAGTACTTC.

This sequence joins TRBV2 and TRBJ1-6, with D possibly TRBD1 on 6 matching bases. Trimming left V 6 bases short and J 10 bases short, with 16 bases between. Germline CDR1 and CDR2: SNHLY and FYNNEI. The CDR3 has 14 amino acids. CDR3 residues: CASSTGPRGSPLHF. Written as DNA, the CDR3 is TGTGCCAGCAGCACAGGGCCTAGAGGGTCACCCCTCCACTTT. Filled out from reference TRBV2 and TRBJ1-6, the complete variable domain reads EPEVTQTPSHQVTQMGQEVILRCVPISNHLYFYWYRQILGQKVEFLVSFYNNEISEKSEIFDDQFSVERPDGSNFTLKIRSTKLEDSAMYFCASSTGPRGSPLHFGNGTRLTVT.

This clone was detected only once. The chain carries TRBV19 and TRBJ1-5, with D uncertain. The CDR3 sequence is 15 residues long. Germline V CDR1 and CDR2: LNHDA, SQIVND (reference sequence). Trimming pared 1 base from V and 0 bases from J, leaving 7 bases between. This CDR3 reads CASSIGVDSNQPQHF. DNA for the CDR3: TGTGCCAGTAGTATAGGTGTCGATAGCAATCAGCCCCAGCATTTT.

This sequence joins TRBV2 and TRBJ2-2; maybe TRBD1 (6 bases). The CDR3 contains 15 residues. Looked up from germline, CDR1 is SNHLY and CDR2 is FYNNEI. V was clipped by 4 bases and J by 5 bases, with 14 bases between them. CDR3 sequence: CASSGTAARTGELFF. The CDR3 region has the DNA TGTGCCAGCAGTGGGACAGCAGCCCGGACCGGGGAGCTGTTTTTT. The whole variable domain, filled in from reference TRBV2 and TRBJ2-2, reads EPEVTQTPSHQVTQMGQEVILRCVPISNHLYFYWYRQILGQKVEFLVSFYNNEISEKSEIFDDQFSVERPDGSNFTLKIRSTKLEDSAMYFCASSGTAARTGELFFGEGSRLTVL.

The J gene is TRBJ2-1, the V gene TRBV30; no firm D call. The CDR3 has 13 amino acids. The germline V gene has CDR1 GTSNPN and CDR2 SVGIG (reference sequence). V was trimmed by 2 bases and J by 2 bases, leaving 7 bases between them. The CDR3 DNA reads TGTGCCTGGAGTCTCGGAGCCTACAATGAGCAGTTCTTC. Amino acids: CAWSLGAYNEQFF.

V gene TRBV19 combines with J gene TRBJ1-2; D is perhaps TRBD1 (5 bases). Between the trimmed V and J ends, which lost 7 bases and 5 bases, there was a span of 17 bases. CDR3 length: 14 residues. The germline gives CDR1 LNHDA, CDR2 SQIVND (reference sequence). The CDR3: CASNRPGGNYGYTF. Written as DNA, the CDR3 is TGTGCCAGTAACCGTCCGGGGGGAAATTATGGCTACACCTTC.

The chain joins TRBV21-1 to TRBJ2-7; the D call TRBD1 from the table was never checked on the DNA. TRBV21-1 constitutes a pseudogene. The CDR3 sequence is 15 residues long. The DNA of the CDR3 is TGTGCCATTCTACCGGGACAGGGTATCTCCTACGAGCAGTACTTC. Translated, it gives CAILPGQGISYEQYF.

This chain links TRBV18 with TRBJ2-2; no clear D. V was shortened by 0 bases and J by 1 base, with 0 bases between the two germline ends. The CDR3 has 13 residues. Germline V lookup: CDR1 KGHSH, CDR2 LQKENI. The CDR3 sequence is CASSPPNTGELFF. The CDR3 coding sequence is TGTGCCAGCTCACCACCGAACACCGGGGAGCTGTTTTTT. Using reference TRBV18 and TRBJ2-2 for the parts outside the CDR3, the full variable domain is NAGVMQNPRHLVRRRGQEARLRCSPMKGHSHVYWYRQLPEEGLKFMVYLQKENIIDESGMPKERFSAEFPKEGPSILRIQQVVRGDSAAYFCASSPPNTGELFFGEGSRLTVL.

There are a few counts of this clone. This chain links TRBV4-1 with TRBJ1-4; D gene unclear. The V and J ends lost 0 bases and 5 bases respectively, with 7 bases between them. The CDR3 has 14 residues. Germline-derived CDR1 and CDR2 are MGHRA and YSYEKL. CDR3 region: CASSQDPGNEKLFF. The DNA for the CDR3 is TGCGCCAGCAGCCAAGATCCAGGCAATGAAAAACTGTTTTTT.

Only a few counts were recorded for this clone. The V and J genes are TRBV5-5 and TRBJ2-7; 8 nucleotides line up with TRBD2. This CDR3 is 13 amino acids long. The J segment lost 2 bases and the V segment lost 4 bases, leaving 2 bases of the junction unmatched. The germline CDR1 and CDR2 sequences are SGHKS and YYEKEE (reference sequence). The CDR3 here is CASSRGGPYEQYF. The CDR3 DNA sequence: TGTGCCAGCAGCCGCGGGGGGCCCTACGAGCAGTACTTC. Using reference TRBV5-5 and TRBJ2-7 for the parts outside the CDR3, the full variable domain is DAGVTQSPTHLIKTRGQQVTLRCSPISGHKSVSWYQQVLGQGPQFIFQYYEKEERGRGNFPDRFSARQFPNYSSELNVNALLLGDSALYLCASSRGGPYEQYFGPGTRLTVT.

This clone has only one observation. The chain joins TRBV19 to TRBJ2-5; 7 bases map to TRBD2. V lost 4 bases to trimming and J lost 3 bases; unmatched junction nucleotides: 2. The CDR3 has 13 amino acids. Germline assignment: CDR1 LNHDA and CDR2 SQIVND (reference sequence). CDR3 amino acids: CASSSLAEETQYF. The CDR3 DNA is TGTGCCAGTAGTAGTCTAGCGGAAGAGACCCAGTACTTC.

V usage is TRBV19 and J usage is TRBJ1-5; 7 bases line up with TRBD1. The CDR3 runs to 14 residues. Germline trimming cut 6 bases from V and 4 bases from J; bases unmatched to any gene: 6. Germline V gene sequence: CDR1 LNHDA, CDR2 SQIVND (reference sequence). DNA of the CDR3: TGTGCCAGTAGCGACAGGGCACCTAATCAGCCCCAGCATTTT. Its protein product is CASSDRAPNQPQHF.

The chain combines TRBV11-3 with TRBJ1-1, with D hard to call. The V gene's germline CDR1 is SGHNT and CDR2 YENEEA. V gave up 1 base and J gave up 7 bases, with 13 bases separating them. The CDR3 has 14 amino acids. The CDR3 sequence: CASSLAYGISEAFF. The DNA for the CDR3 is TGTGCCAGCAGCTTAGCCTATGGCATCAGTGAAGCTTTCTTT.

This chain connects TRBV6-1 to TRBJ1-5; D unclear. CDR3 length: 14 amino acids. Germline CDR1 reads MNHNS; CDR2 reads SASEGT. Trimming left V 3 bases short and J 0 bases short, with 6 bases between. CDR3 residues: CASSDPYSNQPQHF. The CDR3 DNA sequence: TGTGCCAGCAGTGATCCGTATAGCAATCAGCCCCAGCATTTT.

The V and J genes are TRBV15 and TRBJ2-5; D remains unclear. Between the trimmed V and J ends, which lost 2 bases and 4 bases, there was a span of 5 bases. Germline loops: CDR1 LNHNV, CDR2 YYDKDF (reference sequence). This CDR3 is built from 12 residues. The CDR3 region is CATSRHRETQYF. CDR3 sequence (DNA): TGTGCCACCAGCAGACACCGAGAGACCCAGTACTTC.

The rearrangement uses TRBV2 and TRBJ1-6; D remains ambiguous. In germline, CDR1 is SNHLY, CDR2 FYNNEI. The length of the CDR3 is 14 residues. V shed 8 bases and J shed 0 bases, with 8 bases lying between them. The DNA for the CDR3 is TGTGCCAGCCAGGAAGTCTCCTATAATTCACCCCTCCACTTT. The encoded protein is CASQEVSYNSPLHF.

The rearrangement uses TRBV30 and TRBJ2-2; no definite D call. V was pared by 2 bases and J by 3 bases, with 13 bases between. The germline CDR1 and CDR2 sequences are GTSNPN and SVGIG (reference sequence). The CDR3 extends over 15 amino acids. Here the CDR3 reads CAWSLRIGYTGELFF. The CDR3 DNA follows: TGTGCCTGGAGTTTACGGATCGGTTACACCGGGGAGCTGTTTTTT.

The chain combines TRBV29-1 with TRBJ2-5; 9 positions match TRBD1. Losses at the gene ends were 6 bases for V and 7 bases for J; bases not matched to a gene: 9. Per the germline V gene, CDR1 is SQVTM and CDR2 is ANQGSEA. The CDR3 sequence is 13 residues long. CDR3 residues: CSVGQGLAGTQYF. The CDR3 DNA sequence: TGCAGCGTAGGACAGGGGCTCGCCGGGACCCAGTACTTC.

V usage is TRBV5-1 and J usage is TRBJ2-1, with 13 bases fitting TRBD2. CDR3 length: 15 residues. Germline lookup yields CDR1 SGHRS and CDR2 YFSETQ. The V segment lost 2 bases and the J segment 7 bases; nucleotides outside the gene matches: 3. This chain's CDR3 is CASSLGLAGDNEQFF. In nucleotides, the CDR3 is TGCGCCAGCAGCTTAGGACTAGCGGGAGATAATGAGCAGTTCTTC.

The V gene is TRBV6-1, the J gene TRBJ2-7; tentatively, D is TRBD2 (6 bases). The ends were cut back, 6 bases at V and 3 bases at J, with 15 bases in the middle. Looked up from germline, CDR1 is MNHNS and CDR2 is SASEGT. The CDR3 runs 14 residues. The CDR3 DNA follows: TGTGCCAGCAGCCGGGACTCTACCCTCTACGAGCAGTACTTC. It translates to CASSRDSTLYEQYF.

The chain employs TRBV30 and TRBJ2-7; 7 bases agree with TRBD2. Germline loops: CDR1 GTSNPN, CDR2 SVGIG (reference sequence). V lost 3 bases to trimming and J lost 0 bases; unmatched junction nucleotides: 11. The CDR3 has 16 residues. The CDR3, as DNA: TGTGCCTGGAGCCTAGGGAGGGGCGGAACCTCCTACGAGCAGTACTTC. It yields the protein CAWSLGRGGTSYEQYF.

This clone was found a few times. V usage is TRBV5-6 and J usage is TRBJ1-2; D gene uncertain. Per germline, CDR1 SGHDT and CDR2 YYEEEE. The CDR3 consists of 13 residues. V shed 4 bases and J shed 1 base, with 8 bases lying between them. The CDR3 DNA reads as TGTGCCAGCAGCCCGACGCATAACTATGGCTACACCTTC. This encodes CASSPTHNYGYTF.

This chain connects TRBV6-1 to TRBJ1-1; D ambiguous. Deletions cut 4 bases from V and 7 bases from J, with 10 bases between. Looked up from germline, CDR1 is MNHNS and CDR2 is SASEGT. The CDR3 contains 12 residues. The CDR3 spells CASSVASGEAFF. CDR3 sequence (DNA): TGTGCCAGCAGTGTTGCGTCCGGTGAAGCTTTCTTT.

V gene TRBV5-1 combines with J gene TRBJ2-7; a possible D gene is TRBD2 (5 bases). The ends were cut back, 0 bases at V and 3 bases at J, with 16 bases in the middle. Germline assignment: CDR1 SGHRS and CDR2 YFSETQ. The CDR3 extends over 16 amino acids. Written as DNA, the CDR3 is TGCGCCAGCAGCTTGGCCCCAGCTAGCTTGGACTACGAGCAGTACTTC. Translation: CASSLAPASLDYEQYF.